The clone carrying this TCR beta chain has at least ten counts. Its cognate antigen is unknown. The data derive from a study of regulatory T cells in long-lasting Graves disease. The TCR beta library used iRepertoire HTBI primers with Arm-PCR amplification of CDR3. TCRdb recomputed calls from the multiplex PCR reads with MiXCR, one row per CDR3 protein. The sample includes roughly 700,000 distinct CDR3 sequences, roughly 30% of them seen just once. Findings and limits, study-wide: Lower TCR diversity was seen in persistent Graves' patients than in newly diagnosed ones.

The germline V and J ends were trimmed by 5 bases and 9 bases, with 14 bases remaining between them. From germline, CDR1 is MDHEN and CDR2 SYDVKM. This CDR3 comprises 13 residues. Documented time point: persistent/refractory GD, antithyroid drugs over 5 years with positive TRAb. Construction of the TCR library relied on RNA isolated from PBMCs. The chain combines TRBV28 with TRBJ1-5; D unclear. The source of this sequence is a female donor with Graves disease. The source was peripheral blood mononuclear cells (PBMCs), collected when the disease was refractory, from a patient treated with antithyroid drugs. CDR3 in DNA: TGTGCCAGCAGTGACGAGGGATCCCTGCCCCAGCATTTT. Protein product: CASSDEGSLPQHF.